Detailed here is one TCR beta chain. Researchers ran the PCR with 60 Vbeta and 13 Jbeta primers. The repertoire was sequenced with immunoSEQ multiplex PCR; TCRdb's copy has only in-frame clones and lacks some. Of roughly 140,000 clones in the sample, roughly 80% were seen once. Losses at the gene ends were 5 bases for V and 4 bases for J; bases not matched to a gene: 5. Germline lookup yields CDR1 SGHNT and CDR2 YYREEE (reference sequence). The CDR3 sequence is 14 residues long. This entry belongs to a study of cytomegalovirus exposure and HLA in healthy donors. Sample: PBMCs. The receptor was isolated from a woman aged 40 to 50 in good health and CMV-seronegative. The chain joins TRBV5-4 to TRBJ2-3; 9 positions agree with TRBD1. DNA of the CDR3: TGTGCCAGCAGTAACAGGGGGCTCGCAGATACGCAGTATTTT. Translation: CASSNRGLADTQYF.